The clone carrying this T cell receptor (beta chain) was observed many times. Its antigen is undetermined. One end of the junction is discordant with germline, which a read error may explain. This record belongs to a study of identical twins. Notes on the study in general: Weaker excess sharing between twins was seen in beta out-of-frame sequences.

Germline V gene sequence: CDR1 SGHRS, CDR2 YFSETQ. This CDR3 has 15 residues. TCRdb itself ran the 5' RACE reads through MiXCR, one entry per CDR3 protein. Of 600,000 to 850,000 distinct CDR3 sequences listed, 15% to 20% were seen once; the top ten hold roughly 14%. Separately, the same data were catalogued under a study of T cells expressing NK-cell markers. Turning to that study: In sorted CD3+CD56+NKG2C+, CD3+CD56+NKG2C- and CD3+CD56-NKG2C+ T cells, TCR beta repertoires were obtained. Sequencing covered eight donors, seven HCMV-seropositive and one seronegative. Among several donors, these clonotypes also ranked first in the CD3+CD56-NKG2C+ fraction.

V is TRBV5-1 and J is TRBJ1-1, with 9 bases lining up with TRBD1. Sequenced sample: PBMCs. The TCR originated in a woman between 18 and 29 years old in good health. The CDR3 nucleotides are TGTGCCAGCAGCCTTGGGACAGGGTGGAACACTGAAGCTTTCTTT. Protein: CASSLGTGWNTEAFF.